The 17 T cell receptor beta chains listed next were all sequenced from one sample in a study of T cells in Graves' hyperthyroidism and ophthalmopathy. RNA transcripts were the template for amplifying TCR beta CDR3 regions. The HTBI primer set served for first-round RT-PCR of the TCR CDR3. In TCRdb, the multiplex PCR reads were re-called with MiXCR into one record per CDR3 protein. The sample lists approximately 610,000 distinct CDR3 sequences, approximately 14% occurring once. The material sequenced was blood. The receptors originated from a woman in her 40s with Graves' ophthalmopathy.

This clonotype has a count of ten or more. V is TRBV28 and J is TRBJ1-2; 7 bases are a match to TRBD1. The V and J ends lost 5 bases and 4 bases, in that order; junction bases with no gene match: 7. The CDR3 consists of 14 residues. Looked up from germline, CDR1 is MDHEN and CDR2 is SYDVKM. CDR3 sequence (DNA): TGTGCCAGCAGTACCGGGACAGTTTCCTATGGCTACACCTTC. Translation: CASSTGTVSYGYTF.

This clonotype was counted many times. The rearrangement joins TRBV5-1 to TRBJ2-4; perhaps TRBD2 as D (5 bases). Germline V CDR1 and CDR2: SGHRS, YFSETQ. V lost 0 bases and J lost 8, with 12 bases in between. The CDR3 consists of 14 residues. Written as DNA, the CDR3 is TGCGCCAGCAGCTTGGGAGTGGGAGTTCACATTCAGTACTTC. Amino acid sequence: CASSLGVGVHIQYF.

The sample holds many counts of this clonotype. The chain has TRBV28 and TRBJ2-7; D call uncertain. The CDR3 has 15 amino acids. In germline, CDR1 is MDHEN, CDR2 SYDVKM. Trimming took off 5 bases at V and 0 bases at J, with 14 bases between the two ends. The CDR3 loop is CASSAATPRSYEQYF. CDR3 in DNA: TGTGCCAGCAGTGCCGCGACTCCACGCTCCTACGAGCAGTACTTC.

The table lists this clonotype with a few counts. The chain employs TRBV28 and TRBJ2-7, with D possibly TRBD2 on 6 matching bases. Germline CDR1 and CDR2: MDHEN and SYDVKM. Trimming took off 8 bases at V and 3 bases at J, with 14 bases between the two ends. This CDR3 is built from 13 residues. CDR3 bases: TGTGCCAGCCCGACTAGGGATTTCTACGAGCAGTACTTC. This encodes CASPTRDFYEQYF.

The genes are TRBV19 and TRBJ1-5, with 11 bases that match TRBD1. This CDR3 comprises 15 residues. The germline V gene has CDR1 LNHDA and CDR2 SQIVND (reference sequence). The V segment lost 1 base and the J segment 6 bases; nucleotides outside the gene matches: 2. In DNA form, the CDR3 reads TGTGCCAGTAGTATAGGGACAGGGGGCGGTCAGCCCCAGCATTTT. Translating it yields CASSIGTGGGQPQHF.

This clonotype appeared many times. This chain joins TRBV30 and TRBJ2-5, with D tentatively TRBD1 (6 bases). The ends were cut back, 2 bases at V and 7 bases at J, with 14 bases in the middle. This CDR3 has 13 residues. Germline CDR1 reads GTSNPN; CDR2 reads SVGIG (reference sequence). Here the CDR3 reads CAWSYRAVGTQYF. The CDR3 nucleotides are TGTGCCTGGAGTTACAGGGCCGTGGGGACCCAGTACTTC.

This clonotype came up a few times. The chain uses TRBV11-2 and TRBJ2-7; D might be TRBD1 or TRBD2, each matching 6 bases. Per the germline V gene, CDR1 is SGHAT and CDR2 is FQNNGV. CDR3 length: 14 residues. The V end was cut by 1 base, the J end by 3 bases, with 10 bases between. CDR3 protein: CASSLVEGDYEQYF. CDR3 in DNA: TGTGCCAGCAGCTTAGTGGAGGGGGACTACGAGCAGTACTTC.

This clonotype was seen ten or more times. The rearrangement links TRBV19 to TRBJ1-2, with a tentative D call TRBD1 (6 bases). The CDR3 totals 14 residues. Germline V gene data show CDR1 as LNHDA and CDR2 as SQIVND (reference sequence). Trimming removed 7 bases from V and 2 bases from J, with 14 bases in between. Written as DNA, the CDR3 is TGTGCCAGTACCCCTGGACAGTTGAACTATGGCTACACCTTC. It encodes CASTPGQLNYGYTF.

Ten or more counts support this clonotype. The chain carries TRBV7-2 and TRBJ2-7; 11 bases are shared with TRBD2. The V gene's germline CDR1 is SGHTA and CDR2 FQGNSA. The CDR3 runs to 14 residues. V was pared by 4 bases and J by 5 bases, with 4 bases of the junction left unmatched. The CDR3 bases are TGTGCCAGCAGCTCTAGCGGGAGGTGGGACGAGCAGTACTTC. Its protein is CASSSSGRWDEQYF.

The rearrangement links TRBV20-1 to TRBJ2-7; TRBD2 matches 8 bases. Germline CDR1 is DFQATT and CDR2 is SNEGSKA (reference sequence). The CDR3 has 13 residues. Losses at the gene ends were 4 bases for V and 0 bases for J; bases not matched to a gene: 2. This CDR3 is CSAKREYSYEQYF. For the CDR3, the DNA is TGCAGTGCTAAGCGGGAGTACTCCTACGAGCAGTACTTC.

The genes are TRBV6-1 and TRBJ2-7, with 10 bases lining up with TRBD2. With 5 bases clipped from V and 7 bases from J, the junction kept 8 bases outside the gene matches. Looked up from germline, CDR1 is MNHNS and CDR2 is SASEGT. This CDR3 is built from 14 residues. The CDR3 spells CASSQLAGGEEQYF. For the CDR3, the DNA is TGTGCCAGCAGTCAGTTAGCGGGAGGCGAAGAGCAGTACTTC.

This clonotype was observed many times. The DNA for the CDR3 is TGTGCCAGTAGTATACAAGACGGTGGGAGCAATCAGCCCCAGCATTTT. Translating it yields CASSIQDGGSNQPQHF. V usage is TRBV19 and J usage is TRBJ1-5, with D unclear. This CDR3 spans 16 amino acids. Looked up from germline, CDR1 is LNHDA and CDR2 is SQIVND (reference sequence). Trimming removed 2 bases from V and 1 base from J, with 12 bases in between.

This clonotype was recorded at least ten times. The chain is built from TRBV20-1 and TRBJ1-5; perhaps TRBD1 as D (5 bases). V was shortened by 0 bases and J by 1 base, with 10 bases between the two germline ends. Germline CDR1 is DFQATT and CDR2 is SNEGSKA (reference sequence). This CDR3 comprises 15 residues. This CDR3 reads CSAREEGMSNQPQHF. In DNA form, the CDR3 reads TGCAGTGCTAGAGAGGAGGGGATGAGCAATCAGCCCCAGCATTTT.

The V and J genes are TRBV27 and TRBJ1-2, with D tentatively TRBD1 (6 bases). V lost 3 bases to trimming and J lost 2 bases, with 22 bases between them. This CDR3 comprises 18 residues. Germline lookup yields CDR1 MNHEY and CDR2 SMNVEV (reference sequence). CDR3 bases: TGTGCCAGCAGTTTTAACAGGGAGAGGGAACTAGGGAACTATGGCTACACCTTC. It encodes CASSFNRERELGNYGYTF.

In this sample, this clonotype turned up many times. The V call is TRBV18, the J call TRBJ1-1; 9 positions match TRBD1. The CDR3 spans 14 residues. Germline loops: CDR1 KGHSH, CDR2 LQKENI. The trim removed 3 bases at V and 6 bases at J, leaving 5 bases unmatched. CDR3 nucleotide sequence: TGTGCCAGCTCACCGGGACAGGGTAGCGCTGAAGCTTTCTTT. Its protein is CASSPGQGSAEAFF.

This clonotype was seen ten or more times. The chain combines TRBV28 with TRBJ1-2, with D possibly TRBD1 on 5 matching bases. V gave up 5 bases and J gave up 6 bases, with 16 bases separating them. Per germline, CDR1 MDHEN and CDR2 SYDVKM. The CDR3 extends over 14 amino acids. The CDR3 DNA follows: TGTGCCAGCAGTCGAGGGGTCCCCTGGGATGGCTACACCTTC. Amino acids: CASSRGVPWDGYTF.

This clonotype was found many times. The V call is TRBV2, the J call TRBJ2-3; 7 bases line up with TRBD2. The CDR3 spans 16 residues. CDR1 and CDR2 (germline): SNHLY, FYNNEI. The junction had 12 bases not matched to a gene; V was cut back by 4 bases and J by 5 bases. CDR3 residues: CASSASRGGVRDTQYF. The CDR3 nucleotides read TGTGCCAGCAGTGCCTCTCGTGGGGGGGTTAGAGATACGCAGTATTTT.